One sample yielded the 2 T cell receptor beta chains listed below, sequenced in a study of T cells in Graves' hyperthyroidism and ophthalmopathy. The source material, RNA transcripts, was used to amplify TCR beta CDR3 regions. HTBI primers were employed in a first-round RT-PCR of the TCR CDR3. Each CDR3 protein is one row after TCRdb ran MiXCR on the multiplex PCR reads. The sample carries almost 600,000 distinct CDR3 sequences, about 15% recorded once. Sequenced sample: blood. The receptors were gathered from a woman under 40 with Graves' hyperthyroidism that later progressed to Graves' ophthalmopathy.

To note about this clonotype: The junction departs from germline at one end; a sequencing error may be responsible. The V and J genes are TRBV20-1 and TRBJ2-5; D gene unclear. CDR1 and CDR2 from the germline V gene are DFQATT and SNEGSKA (reference sequence). The CDR3 spans 11 residues. For the CDR3, the DNA is TGCAGTGCTATACTGCAAGAGACCCAGTGCTTC. Translated, it gives CSAILQETQCF.

Turning to this clonotype: A much larger clone lies one base from this, so it may be a read error. This likely comes from a read error, as the CDR3 has no conserved phenylalanine or tryptophan at its end. The gene calls are TRBV7-2 and TRBJ1-6; no clear D. From germline, CDR1 is SGHTA and CDR2 FQGNSA. The CDR3 extends over 15 amino acids. The V end lost 2 bases, the J end lost 10 bases, and 15 bases lay between the germline ends. This CDR3 reads CASSLIGLAESPLHL. The CDR3 coding sequence is TGTGCCAGCAGCTTAATTGGCCTGGCGGAATCACCCCTCCACCTT.